A selection of T cell receptor beta chains follows, all from one sample in a study of OX40 agonist ivuxolimab in advanced cancers. TCRdb keeps only in-frame clones here, not all; method: immunoSEQ multiplex PCR. In the table there are about 68,000 clones, over 75% of which are singletons. Here the sequenced sample was CD4+ or CD8+ T cells sorted from blood, taken in a trial of the OX40 agonist ivuxolimab. The receptor source for this set is an adult with an advanced solid tumor such as melanoma, head and neck, liver or kidney cancer. CDR3s include the opening cysteine and the closing phenylalanine or tryptophan. D genes are given only for firm matches. Clone size, where shown, is once, few, many, or a class for clones that have expanded.

size: -; J: TRBJ1-1; V: TRBV7-9; D: -; CDR3: CASSLDQNTEAFF; DNA: TGTGCCAGCAGCTTAGACCAGAACACTGAAGCTTTCTTT
size: -; J: TRBJ1-1; V: TRBV7-9; D: TRBD1; CDR3: CASSSQGAGNTEAFF; DNA: TGTGCCAGCAGCTCACAGGGGGCGGGGAACACTGAAGCTTTCTTT
size: -; J: TRBJ2-1; V: TRBV10-3; D: TRBD2; CDR3: CAIRTTGGNYNEQFF; DNA: TGTGCCATCAGAACGACGGGGGGAAACTACAATGAGCAGTTCTTC
size: few; J: TRBJ2-1; V: TRBV7-2; D: -; CDR3: CASSSEGADYNEQFF; DNA: TGTGCCAGCAGCTCGGAAGGGGCCGATTACAATGAGCAGTTCTTC
size: -; J: TRBJ2-1; V: TRBV19; D: -; CDR3: CASSMAQGRYNEQFF; DNA: TGTGCCAGTAGTATGGCTCAGGGAAGATACAATGAGCAGTTCTTC
size: -; J: TRBJ1-1; V: TRBV5-1; D: -; CDR3: CASSTLNRITEAFF; DNA: TGCGCCAGCAGCACCCTTAACCGGATTACTGAAGCTTTCTTT
size: -; J: TRBJ2-7; V: TRBV10-3; D: TRBD1; CDR3: CAISEGQGESYEQYF; DNA: TGTGCCATCAGTGAGGGACAGGGCGAATCCTACGAGCAGTACTTC
size: -; J: TRBJ1-3; V: TRBV6-6; D: -; CDR3: CASSYGFSGNTIYF; DNA: TGTGCCAGCAGTTACGGGTTCTCTGGAAACACCATATATTTT
size: -; J: TRBJ2-2; V: TRBV7-3; D: TRBD1; CDR3: CASERQGGTGELFF; DNA: TGTGCCAGCGAGAGACAGGGTGGCACCGGGGAGCTGTTTTTT
size: -; J: TRBJ2-7; V: TRBV18; D: -; CDR3: CASSPGDFYEQYF; DNA: TGTGCCAGCTCACCGGGGGACTTCTACGAGCAGTACTTC
size: -; J: TRBJ2-3; V: TRBV7-3; D: -; CDR3: CASSLRGADTQYF; DNA: TGTGCCAGCAGCTTACGAGGAGCAGATACGCAGTATTTT
size: -; J: TRBJ1-6; V: TRBV5-1; D: TRBD1; CDR3: CASSQQGSTYNSPLHF; DNA: TGCGCCAGCAGCCAACAGGGGTCGACCTATAATTCACCCCTCCACTTT
size: few; J: TRBJ2-7; V: TRBV27; D: -; CDR3: CASSRTGTSGSYEQYF; DNA: TGTGCCAGCAGTAGAACCGGGACCTCCGGCTCCTACGAGCAGTACTTC
size: -; J: TRBJ1-5; V: TRBV6-4; D: -; CDR3: CASRESLAGPQHF; DNA: TGTGCCAGCAGAGAATCCCTGGCGGGGCCCCAGCATTTT
size: -; J: TRBJ2-2; V: TRBV5-1; D: TRBD2; CDR3: CASSLAGGNTGELFF; DNA: TGCGCCAGCAGCTTGGCGGGGGGAAACACCGGGGAGCTGTTTTTT
size: -; J: TRBJ2-3; V: TRBV5-1; D: TRBD1; CDR3: CASSPGQGTDTQYF; DNA: TGCGCCAGCAGCCCCGGACAGGGCACAGATACGCAGTATTTT
size: -; J: TRBJ1-1; V: TRBV6-5; D: -; CDR3: CASSYSATVTEAFF; DNA: TGTGCCAGCAGTTACTCAGCGACAGTAACTGAAGCTTTCTTT
size: -; J: TRBJ1-6; V: TRBV5-6; D: -; CDR3: CASSLGVGSYSPLHF; DNA: TGTGCCAGCAGCTTGGGAGTCGGCAGCTATTCACCCCTCCACTTT